This record concerns one TCR beta chain sequence. Its antigen remains unknown. Clones were sequenced by immunoSEQ multiplex PCR, and TCRdb holds only the in-frame ones, with some missing. The table has under 130,000 clones, roughly 93% seen once. The sample originates from a study of graft-versus-host responses after intestinal transplantation. Study-level background: After anti-thymocyte globulin induction, recipients took tacrolimus and steroids for around 3 years. Findings and limits, study-wide: Recipient marrow held GvH clones, some first seen in ileum or blood.

Between the trimmed V and J ends, which lost 0 bases and 5 bases, there was a span of 16 bases. CDR1 and CDR2 from the germline V gene are SGHTA and FQGTGA. The CDR3 runs to 16 residues. The V gene is TRBV7-3, the J gene TRBJ2-5; tentatively, D is TRBD1 or TRBD2 (5 bases each). Specimen: unstimulated CD8+ T cells sorted from spleen or lymph node cells, collected before intestinal transplant. This clonotype was sampled from a human donor who received an intestinal transplant. The CDR3 nucleotides read TGTGCCAGCAGCTTAACGCCAGGGACGGACCGGGAGACCCAGTACTTC. It encodes CASSLTPGTDRETQYF.